A selection of T cell receptor beta chains follows, all from one sample in a study of blood T cell repertoires in COVID-19. Data came from immunoSEQ multiplex PCR; TCRdb stores just in-frame clones and leaves some out. Of about 240,000 clones listed, approximately 86% are singletons. The specimen was peripheral blood. These receptors were taken from a woman in her 30s who had recovered from COVID-19. Each CDR3 is given with its conserved first and last residue. D genes are given only for firm matches. Clone size appears in some rows only: once, few, many, or a class for an expanded clone.

V	J	D	size	CDR3	DNA
TRBV2	TRBJ2-5	.	.	CASSEAVSGQETQYF	TGTGCCAGCAGTGAAGCGGTCAGCGGGCAAGAGACCCAGTACTTC
TRBV3-1/TRBV3-2	TRBJ1-2	.	once	CASSQDEGGYTF	TGTGCCAGCAGCCAAGACGAGGGCGGCTACACCTTC
TRBV29-1	TRBJ2-3	.	.	CSVEGWGHEGTDTQYF	TGCAGCGTTGAAGGCTGGGGACACGAGGGCACAGATACGCAGTATTTT
TRBV2	TRBJ1-6	TRBD1	.	CASKIWTGGSPLHF	TGTGCCAGCAAGATTTGGACAGGGGGATCACCCCTCCACTTT
TRBV19	TRBJ2-7	.	.	CASSIGGGASEQYF	TGTGCCAGTAGTATAGGTGGAGGGGCCTCCGAGCAGTACTTC
TRBV7-2	TRBJ1-3	.	.	CASSLWGGSGNTIYF	TGTGCCAGCAGCTTATGGGGCGGCTCTGGAAACACCATATATTTT
TRBV5-6	TRBJ1-6	.	.	CASSFTAAGGLNSPLHF	TGTGCCAGCAGCTTTACCGCCGCCGGGGGATTAAATTCACCCCTCCACTTT
TRBV19	TRBJ1-5	.	.	CASSIVGGNSNQPQHF	TGTGCCAGTAGTATAGTGGGGGGAAATAGCAATCAGCCCCAGCATTTT
TRBV5-4	TRBJ1-1	.	.	CASSHGQPNTEAFF	TGTGCCAGCAGCCATGGACAGCCGAACACTGAAGCTTTCTTT
TRBV3-1/TRBV3-2	TRBJ2-7	TRBD1	few	CASSQEQGHQYF	TGTGCCAGCAGCCAAGAACAGGGGCATCAGTACTTC
TRBV11-1	TRBJ2-2	TRBD1	.	CASSPDRAVRELFF	TGTGCCAGCAGTCCGGACAGGGCAGTAAGGGAGCTGTTTTTT
TRBV7-9	TRBJ2-7	.	once	CASSFPGFYEQYF	TGTGCCAGCAGCTTTCCAGGGTTTTACGAGCAGTACTTC
TRBV10-2	TRBJ1-1	.	.	CASRLEGTAFF	TGCGCCAGCAGACTGGAGGGGACGGCTTTCTTT
TRBV4-2	TRBJ2-1	.	.	CASSQDSGEQFF	TGTGCCAGCAGCCAAGACAGCGGGGAGCAGTTCTTC
TRBV4-2	TRBJ2-7	.	few	CASSHRQSSYEQYF	TGTGCCAGCAGCCATCGACAGAGCTCCTACGAGCAGTACTTC
TRBV5-4	TRBJ2-2	TRBD1	.	CASSFGKGAEFTGELFF	TGTGCCAGCAGCTTTGGGAAGGGGGCCGAATTTACCGGGGAGCTGTTTTTT
TRBV2	TRBJ1-2	.	.	CASRGRRTANYGYTF	TGTGCCAGCAGGGGCCGTCGGACAGCGAACTATGGCTACACCTTC
TRBV9	TRBJ2-1	.	.	CASSPMNRFDEQFF	TGTGCCAGCAGCCCCATGAACAGGTTCGATGAGCAGTTCTTC
TRBV2	TRBJ1-2	.	.	CASSPSTEHYGYTF	TGTGCCAGCAGCCCCTCTACAGAGCACTATGGCTACACCTTC
TRBV5-1	TRBJ1-1	.	once	CASSPDSMNTEAFF	TGCGCCAGCAGCCCCGACAGCATGAACACTGAAGCTTTCTTT
TRBV7-9	TRBJ1-2	.	.	CASSPPTGGNYGYTF	TGTGCCAGCAGCCCCCCGACAGGTGGTAACTATGGCTACACCTTC
TRBV27	TRBJ2-7	.	.	CASSVRVGSYEQYF	TGTGCCAGCAGTGTCAGGGTAGGCTCCTACGAGCAGTACTTC
TRBV6-5	TRBJ1-1	.	.	CAISTGGEAFF	TGTGCCATCTCGACGGGAGGTGAAGCTTTCTTT
TRBV4-1	TRBJ1-2	.	.	CASSRPPGQGNYGYTF	TGCGCCAGCAGCCGTCCGCCAGGGCAGGGCAACTATGGCTACACCTTC
TRBV2	TRBJ1-1	.	.	CASSVRGNTEAFF	TGTGCCAGCAGTGTTCGGGGGAACACTGAAGCTTTCTTT
TRBV9	TRBJ2-6	.	.	CASSVATGSGANVLTF	TGTGCCAGCAGCGTAGCTACGGGGTCTGGGGCCAACGTCCTGACTTTC
TRBV7-2	TRBJ2-2	TRBD1	.	CASSTDQRDRGRFTGELFF	TGTGCCAGCAGCACTGACCAAAGGGACAGGGGGCGCTTCACCGGGGAGCTGTTTTTT
TRBV21-1	TRBJ2-7	.	.	CASRPGTGTTYEQYF	TGTGCCAGCCGTCCCGGGACAGGGACCACCTACGAGCAGTACTTC
TRBV4-3	TRBJ1-2	.	.	CASSHGQGNYGYTF	TGCGCCAGCAGCCATGGGCAGGGAAACTATGGCTACACCTTC
TRBV7-8	TRBJ2-2	TRBD1	.	CASSLIPGQGVANTGELFF	TGTGCCAGCAGCTTAATCCCGGGACAGGGGGTCGCGAACACCGGGGAGCTGTTTTTT
TRBV29-1	TRBJ1-1	.	.	CSVGTPINTEAFF	TGCAGCGTTGGGACACCCATCAACACTGAAGCTTTCTTT
TRBV7-9	TRBJ2-7	.	.	CASSRQAYEQYF	TGTGCCAGCAGCAGGCAGGCCTACGAGCAGTACTTC
TRBV7-6	TRBJ2-1	.	.	CASSLDPGSYNEQFF	TGTGCCAGCAGCTTAGATCCGGGTTCGTACAATGAGCAGTTCTTC
TRBV18	TRBJ2-7	.	many	CASSPAGTANYEQYF	TGTGCCAGCTCACCCGCGGGGACGGCAAACTACGAGCAGTACTTC
TRBV9	TRBJ1-1	.	once	CASSVTDSNTEAFF	TGTGCCAGCAGCGTTACGGACAGCAACACTGAAGCTTTCTTT
TRBV19	TRBJ1-1	.	once	CASSIVAGNTEAFF	TGTGCCAGTAGTATAGTGGCGGGTAACACTGAAGCTTTCTTT
TRBV5-6	TRBJ2-3	TRBD1	.	CASSLPGQGSTDTQYF	TGTGCCAGCAGCTTGCCCGGACAGGGAAGCACAGATACGCAGTATTTT
TRBV18	TRBJ1-1	.	.	CASSPLRGLGMNTEAFF	TGTGCCAGCTCACCGCTTAGGGGGTTGGGGATGAACACTGAAGCTTTCTTT
TRBV5-4	TRBJ2-5	.	.	CASSLVGATQYF	TGTGCCAGCAGCTTGGTGGGGGCGACCCAGTACTTC
TRBV15	TRBJ2-5	.	.	CATSLTNVKYF	TGTGCCACCAGCTTAACTAACGTAAAGTACTTC
TRBV12-3/TRBV12-4	TRBJ2-7	.	once	CASSLSAAYEQYF	TGTGCCAGCAGTTTAAGCGCGGCCTACGAGCAGTACTTC
TRBV4-1	TRBJ1-6	.	few	CASSQDREGYNSPLHF	TGCGCCAGCAGCCAAGACAGGGAGGGCTATAATTCACCCCTCCACTTT
TRBV6-5	TRBJ2-7	.	.	CASRTPTGPYEQYF	TGTGCCAGCAGAACACCCACAGGGCCCTACGAGCAGTACTTC